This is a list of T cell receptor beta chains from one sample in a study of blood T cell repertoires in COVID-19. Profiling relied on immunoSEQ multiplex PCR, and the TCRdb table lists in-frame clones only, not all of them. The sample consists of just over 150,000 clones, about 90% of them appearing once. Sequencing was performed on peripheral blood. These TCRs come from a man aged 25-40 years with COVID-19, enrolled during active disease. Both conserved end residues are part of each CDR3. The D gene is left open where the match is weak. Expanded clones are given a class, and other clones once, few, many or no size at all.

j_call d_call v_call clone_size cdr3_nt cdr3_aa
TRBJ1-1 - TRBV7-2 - TGTGCCAGCAGCTTCAGGGGCCGCCCTGAAGCTTTCTTT CASSFRGRPEAFF
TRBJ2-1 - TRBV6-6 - TGTGCCAGCAGTCCCCCAGACGCCGGGTCCTACAATGAGCAGTTCTTC CASSPPDAGSYNEQFF
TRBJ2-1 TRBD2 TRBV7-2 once TGTGCCAGCAGCTTAGGGCTAGCGGTCAACAATGAGCAGTTCTTC CASSLGLAVNNEQFF
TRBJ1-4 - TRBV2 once TGTGCCAGCAGTGGCGACAGGCTGGAAAAACTGTTTTTT CASSGDRLEKLFF
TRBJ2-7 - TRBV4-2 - TGTGCCAGCAGCCAAGCGAGCTCCTACGAGCAGTACTTC CASSQASSYEQYF
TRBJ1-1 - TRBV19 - TGTGCCAGTAGTATAACCCTAGGGGGAACTGAAGCTTTCTTT CASSITLGGTEAFF
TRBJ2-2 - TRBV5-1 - TGCGCCAGCAGGGCCGCGGGGCAGAACACCGGGGAGCTGTTTTTT CASRAAGQNTGELFF
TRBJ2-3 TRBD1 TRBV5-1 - TGCGCCAGCAGCTTCGGACAGGGGAGAACAGATACGCAGTATTTT CASSFGQGRTDTQYF
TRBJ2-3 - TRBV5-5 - TGTGCCAGCAGCCCAGTGACAGGAATGAATACGCAGTATTTT CASSPVTGMNTQYF
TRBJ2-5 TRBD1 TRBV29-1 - TGCAGCGTCACCGGGACAGAGTTACAAGAGACCCAGTACTTC CSVTGTELQETQYF
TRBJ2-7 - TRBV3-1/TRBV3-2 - TGTGCCAGCAGCAGAGCCCCTAGCTCCTACGAGCAGTACTTC CASSRAPSSYEQYF
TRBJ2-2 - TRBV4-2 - TGTGCCAGCAGCCAAGCCCCCGCCGACAGGTTCTACACCGGGGAGCTGTTTTTT CASSQAPADRFYTGELFF
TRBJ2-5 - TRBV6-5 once TGTGCCAGCAGCAAAGGGGGAAGGGAGACCCAGTACTTC CASSKGGRETQYF
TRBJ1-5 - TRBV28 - TGTGCCAGCAGTTCCCCAGGCAGGTTAGATCAGCCCCAGCATTTT CASSSPGRLDQPQHF
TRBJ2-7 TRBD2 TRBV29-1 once TGCAGCGCTAGCGGCCAATCCTCCTACGAGCAGTACTTC CSASGQSSYEQYF
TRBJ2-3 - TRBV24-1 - TGTGCCACCAGTGATCGGAGCACAGATACGCAGTATTTT CATSDRSTDTQYF
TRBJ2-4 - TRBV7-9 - TGTGCCAGCAGCTTAGCGGGGGCTAGAAACATTCAGTACTTC CASSLAGARNIQYF
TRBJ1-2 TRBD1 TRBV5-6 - TGTGCCAGCAGCTGGGGGGCCGGACAGGGATTTATCTATGGCTACACCTTC CASSWGAGQGFIYGYTF
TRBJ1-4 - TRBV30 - TGTGCCTGGAGTGGATATGGTAGGGAGTTGAATGAAAAACTGTTTTTT CAWSGYGRELNEKLFF
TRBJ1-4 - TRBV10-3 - TGTGCCACGAAAGAGGCACTGAATAATGAAAAACTGTTTTTT CATKEALNNEKLFF
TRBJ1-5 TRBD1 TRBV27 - TGTGCCAGCAGTTGGGACAGGGCGCAGCCCCAGCATTTT CASSWDRAQPQHF
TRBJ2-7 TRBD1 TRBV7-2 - TGTGCCAGCAGCTTTGGGACAGCCTACGAGCAGTACTTC CASSFGTAYEQYF
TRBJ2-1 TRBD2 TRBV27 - TGTGCCAGCAGTTCCCCGGGACTAGCGGGAGGGAACAATGAGCAGTTCTTC CASSSPGLAGGNNEQFF
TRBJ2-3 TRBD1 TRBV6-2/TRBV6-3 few TGTGCCAGCAGTTACTCGTTTCTCGGACAGGGGACAGATACGCAGTATTTT CASSYSFLGQGTDTQYF
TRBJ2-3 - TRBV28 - TGTGCCAGCAGTTCAACAGATACGCAGTATTTT CASSSTDTQYF
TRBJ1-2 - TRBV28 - TGTGCCAGCAGCGGCAGGCCCTCGGCGGGCTACACCTTC CASSGRPSAGYTF
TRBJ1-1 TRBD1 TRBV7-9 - TGTGCCAGCAGCTCCTACAGGGGTGAGGGTGAAGCTTTCTTT CASSSYRGEGEAFF
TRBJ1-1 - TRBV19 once TGTGCCAGTAGGTCTTGGGGAGTAGGCAGAAACACTGAAGCTTTCTTT CASRSWGVGRNTEAFF
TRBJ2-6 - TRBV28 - TGTGCCAGCAGTTTGGGGGGCTCTGGGGCCAACGTCCTGACTTTC CASSLGGSGANVLTF
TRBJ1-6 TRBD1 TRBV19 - TGTGCCAGTAGTCCCCCGGGACAGGGGAACGCAAATTCACCCCTCCACTTT CASSPPGQGNANSPLHF
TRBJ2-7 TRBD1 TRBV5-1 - TGCGCCAGCAGCGAAACGCCGGGACAGACCTACGAGCAGTACTTC CASSETPGQTYEQYF
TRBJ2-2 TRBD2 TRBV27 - TGTGCCAGCAGTTTTAGCGGGACCTACACCGGGGAGCTGTTTTTT CASSFSGTYTGELFF
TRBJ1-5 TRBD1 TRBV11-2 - TGTGCCAGCAGCCCCCAGGGGGCGGATTCTCAGCCCCAGCATTTT CASSPQGADSQPQHF
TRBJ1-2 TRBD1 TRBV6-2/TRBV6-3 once TGTGCCAGCAGTTACCCAGGGGGCGGCTATGGCTACACCTTC CASSYPGGGYGYTF
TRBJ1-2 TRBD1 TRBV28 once TGTGCCAGCAGCCCCGACAGGGGGCGCGTGCGTGGCTACACCTTC CASSPDRGRVRGYTF
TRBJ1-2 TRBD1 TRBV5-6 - TGTGCCAGCAGCGGAACGGGACAGGCCGTTGGTGGCTACACCTTC CASSGTGQAVGGYTF
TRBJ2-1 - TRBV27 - TGTGCCAGCATGGGATTACCAGCGGGTTCCTACAATGAGCAGTTCTTC CASMGLPAGSYNEQFF
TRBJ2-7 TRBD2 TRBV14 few TGTGCCAGCAGCAGCGGGACCTTAATATCCTACGAGCAGTACTTC CASSSGTLISYEQYF
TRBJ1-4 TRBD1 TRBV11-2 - TGTGCCAGCAGCTTGAACAGGGGTACCAATGAAAAACTGTTTTTT CASSLNRGTNEKLFF
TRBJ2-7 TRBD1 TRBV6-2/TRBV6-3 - TGTGCCAGCAGCCGGCTTAGACAGGGAACCACTAACGAGCAGTACTTC CASSRLRQGTTNEQYF
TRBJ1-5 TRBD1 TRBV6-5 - TGTGCCAGCAGTTACGGGACAGGGGAGGACCAGCCCCAGCATTTT CASSYGTGEDQPQHF
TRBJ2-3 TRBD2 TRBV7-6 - TGTGCCAGCGGACCTGGGGGGGGCACAGATACGCAGTATTTT CASGPGGGTDTQYF
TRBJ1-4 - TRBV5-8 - TGTGCCAGCAGCTTAGAGGGCGGAACTAATGAAAAACTGTTTTTT CASSLEGGTNEKLFF
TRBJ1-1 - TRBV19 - TGTGCCAGTAGTATAGCATTCGGGGGAATGATTACTGAAGCTTTCTTT CASSIAFGGMITEAFF
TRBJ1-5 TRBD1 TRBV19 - TGTGCCAGTAGTCACAGAAAAATGACAGGGGGTTTCAATCAGCCCCAGCATTTT CASSHRKMTGGFNQPQHF
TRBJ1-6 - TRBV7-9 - TGTGCCAGCAGCTTAGGAGGGAATTCACCCCTCCACTTT CASSLGGNSPLHF
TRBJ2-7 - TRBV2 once TGTGCCAGCAGCTTCTCCTACGAGCAGTACTTC CASSFSYEQYF
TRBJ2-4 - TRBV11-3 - TGTGCCAGCAGCTTAGGAGGAGTGGGGCGGGCCAAAAACATTCAGTACTTC CASSLGGVGRAKNIQYF
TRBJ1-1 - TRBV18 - TGTGCCAGCTCACCCAGTCAGGGGAACACTGAAGCTTTCTTT CASSPSQGNTEAFF
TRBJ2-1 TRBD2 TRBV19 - TGTGCCAGTAGTATAGTCCACTGGGCTGGGGGGGGTTACAATGAGCAGTTCTTC CASSIVHWAGGGYNEQFF
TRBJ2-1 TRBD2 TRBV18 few TGTGCCAGCTCACCCGGGGGACTAGCGGGTTACAATGAGCAGTTCTTC CASSPGGLAGYNEQFF
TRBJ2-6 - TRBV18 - TGTGCCAGCTCACCAAGGGGTACCGGGGCCAACGTCCTGACTTTC CASSPRGTGANVLTF
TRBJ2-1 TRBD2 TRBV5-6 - TGTGCCAGCAGCTTGGGACTAGCGGGAGATTTCGGTGAGCAGTTCTTC CASSLGLAGDFGEQFF
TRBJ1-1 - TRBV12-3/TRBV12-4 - TGTGCCAGCACGACAGCTTACACTGAAGCTTTCTTT CASTTAYTEAFF